This T cell receptor (beta chain) comes out of a study of blood T cell repertoires in COVID-19. On the study more broadly: The origin of the acute and convalescent COVID-19 samples was the United States, Italy and Spain.

Cohorts were determined from participant-reported clinical history. Sequencing was performed with immunoSEQ multiplex PCR; in TCRdb, only in-frame clones are kept and a portion is missing. This sample has around 49,000 clones, with 78% found just once. This CDR3 contains 13 residues. From germline, CDR1 is SGHAT and CDR2 FQDESV (reference sequence). V lost 5 bases and J 2 bases, leaving 9 bases between the germline ends. This TCR derives from a woman between 45 and 60 years old with acute COVID-19. The specimen was PBMCs or T cells enriched from blood (not recorded which). The V gene is TRBV11-1, the J gene TRBJ2-5; D perhaps matches TRBD2 (6 bases). CDR3 nucleotides: TGTGCCAGCAGCCCGGGACTTCAAGAGACCCAGTACTTC. It yields the protein CASSPGLQETQYF.